Below are 11 T cell receptor beta chains sequenced from a single sample in a study of shared clonotypes between healthy human individuals. Sequenced by immunoSEQ multiplex PCR; TCRdb stores in-frame clones only, minus some. The sample holds about 1.1 million clones, more than 75% seen once. Specimen: memory CD4+ T cells from PBMCs. Regarding subset: CD45RA-negative fraction. These receptors came from a young man in good health. Some clones in this sample may be carry-over from other donors' samples.

Ten or more counts support this clone. The gene calls are TRBV5-4 and TRBJ2-1, with D possibly being TRBD2 (5 bases). Germline V gene lookup returns CDR1 SGHNT and CDR2 YYREEE (reference sequence). V shed 4 bases and J shed 0 bases, with 14 bases lying between them. The CDR3 covers 16 residues. CDR3: CASSPNSGSSYNEQFF. CDR3 sequence (DNA): TGTGCCAGCAGCCCTAATTCGGGGAGCTCCTACAATGAGCAGTTCTTC.

The chain is built from TRBV7-2 and TRBJ2-1, with no clear D. CDR3 length: 12 amino acids. Per the germline V gene, CDR1 is SGHTA and CDR2 is FQGNSA. V was clipped by 7 bases and J by 4 bases, with 8 bases between them. CDR3 amino acids: CASNQAYNEQFF. CDR3 DNA sequence: TGTGCCAGCAATCAGGCTTACAATGAGCAGTTCTTC.

This clone has just one count. The chain joins TRBV7-9 to TRBJ2-5; 8 bases map to TRBD2. Per germline, CDR1 SEHNR and CDR2 FQNEAQ (reference sequence). V dropped 5 bases and J dropped 1; count of bases not matched to a gene: 6. There are 15 residues in the CDR3. In DNA form, the CDR3 reads TGTGCCAGCAGCGGAGTCCTAGCGGGCCAAGAGACCCAGTACTTC. This codes for CASSGVLAGQETQYF.

For this clone: This sample includes further DNA sequences coding for the same CDR3. This sequence joins TRBV5-1 and TRBJ1-2; D not resolved. Germline V gene lookup returns CDR1 SGHRS and CDR2 YFSETQ. The CDR3 is 15 amino acids. Trimming pared 1 base from V and 0 bases from J, leaving 10 bases between. CDR3 amino acids: CASSLYQEANYGYTF. In DNA, the CDR3 is TGCGCCAGCAGCTTGTACCAGGAAGCTAACTATGGCTACACCTTC. The variable domain in full, with the rest retrieved from reference TRBV5-1 and TRBJ1-2, is KAGVTQTPRYLIKTRGQQVTLSCSPISGHRSVSWYQQTPGQGLQFLFEYFSETQRNKGNFPGRFSGRQFSNSRSEMNVSTLELGDSALYLCASSLYQEANYGYTFGSGTRLTVV.

V gene TRBV5-4 combines with J gene TRBJ2-3; D is unresolved. The CDR3 runs 13 residues. Germline V gives CDR1 SGHNT, CDR2 YYREEE (reference sequence). With 4 bases removed from V and 0 bases from J, the gap between germline ends came to 6 bases. The CDR3 DNA reads as TGTGCCAGCAGCCGCGTGAGCACAGATACGCAGTATTTT. Residues: CASSRVSTDTQYF.

CDR3 sequence reads: CASSQDVGTQYF. CDR3 in DNA: TGTGCCAGCAGCCAAGATGTTGGGACCCAGTACTTC. V usage is TRBV14 and J usage is TRBJ2-5; D gene unclear. CDR1 and CDR2 from the germline V gene are SGHDN and FVKESK. V was trimmed by 0 bases and J by 7 bases, leaving 6 bases between them. The CDR3 is 12 amino acids. The entire variable domain, with the rest obtained from reference TRBV14 and TRBJ2-5, is as follows: EAGVTQFPSHSVIEKGQTVTLRCDPISGHDNLYWYRRVMGKEIKFLLHFVKESKQDESGMPNNRFLAERTGGTYSTLKVQPAELEDSGVYFCASSQDVGTQYFGPGTRLLVL.

This chain connects TRBV7-9 to TRBJ2-1, with 7 bases identical to TRBD2. V trimming: 2 bases; J trimming: 7 bases; junction bases outside the gene matches: 5. CDR3 length: 14 residues. The germline CDR1 and CDR2 sequences are SEHNR and FQNEAQ (reference sequence). The CDR3 sequence: CASSLWRELNEQFF. Here the CDR3 DNA reads TGTGCCAGCAGCTTATGGCGGGAGCTAAATGAGCAGTTCTTC.

This CDR3 is CASSFNRGNEQFF. DNA of the CDR3: TGCGCCAGCAGCTTTAACAGGGGGAATGAGCAGTTCTTC. The chain carries TRBV5-1 and TRBJ2-1, with 8 bases fitting TRBD1. J was trimmed by 7 bases and V by 2 bases; bases with no gene match: 2. Per germline, CDR1 SGHRS and CDR2 YFSETQ. The CDR3 runs 13 residues.

In this sample, this clone turned up many times. V is TRBV2 and J is TRBJ1-1, with unresolved D. The length of the CDR3 is 13 residues. V dropped 7 bases and J dropped 5 bases, with 14 bases sitting between them. Germline V CDR1 and CDR2: SNHLY, FYNNEI. CDR3 sequence reads: CASIREFATEAFF. The CDR3 bases are TGTGCCAGCATTCGGGAATTTGCAACTGAAGCTTTCTTT.

This clone was detected only once. The rearrangement joins TRBV11-3 to TRBJ2-7; 12 nucleotides align to TRBD2. This CDR3 is 17 amino acids long. Germline V gene sequence: CDR1 SGHNT, CDR2 YENEEA. Trimming removed 1 base from V and 0 bases from J; junction bases left unmatched: 4. The CDR3 DNA reads as TGTGCCAGCAGCTTAGTAGCTAGCGGGAGGGGCTCCTACGAGCAGTACTTC. Translating gives CASSLVASGRGSYEQYF.

The chain carries TRBV18 and TRBJ2-2; D is perhaps TRBD1 or TRBD2 (5 bases each). With 3 bases removed from V and 4 bases from J, the gap between germline ends came to 12 bases. Germline loops: CDR1 KGHSH, CDR2 LQKENI. The CDR3 runs 15 residues. The CDR3 here is CASSPRDGTTGELFF. CDR3 sequence (DNA): TGTGCCAGCTCACCTCGGGACGGCACCACCGGGGAGCTGTTTTTT.